These T cell receptor beta chains were read from a single sample in a study of blood T cell repertoires in COVID-19. Sequenced by immunoSEQ multiplex PCR; TCRdb stores in-frame clones only, minus some. The table lists tens of thousands of clones, over 70% of them singletons. The source material was peripheral blood. The source of these receptors is a human donor with active or convalescent COVID-19. The donor label of this sample is uncertain. CDR3s include the opening cysteine and the closing phenylalanine or tryptophan. The order of the fields is J gene, clone size, CDR3 length, V gene, D gene, CDR3 protein, CDR3 DNA. The D gene is left open where the match is weak. Expanded clones get a size class; other rows say once, few or many, or leave the size out.

J gene: TRBJ1-6; clone size: medium-sized; CDR3 length: 17; V gene: TRBV5-1; D gene: -; CDR3 protein: CASSPTGSGAYNSPLHF; CDR3 DNA: TGCGCCAGCAGCCCCACGGGGAGTGGGGCCTATAATTCACCCCTCCACTTT
J gene: TRBJ1-4; clone size: -; CDR3 length: 14; V gene: TRBV7-4; D gene: -; CDR3 protein: CASSLVLEDEKLFF; CDR3 DNA: TGTGCCAGCAGCTTAGTACTGGAGGATGAAAAACTGTTTTTT
J gene: TRBJ2-5; clone size: -; CDR3 length: 13; V gene: TRBV12-3/TRBV12-4; D gene: -; CDR3 protein: CASSFGVQETQYF; CDR3 DNA: TGTGCCAGCAGTTTCGGGGTCCAAGAGACCCAGTACTTC
J gene: TRBJ2-5; clone size: once; CDR3 length: 13; V gene: TRBV7-3; D gene: -; CDR3 protein: CASSSGAERAQYF; CDR3 DNA: TGTGCCAGCAGCTCGGGAGCTGAAAGGGCCCAGTACTTC
J gene: TRBJ1-1; clone size: -; CDR3 length: 13; V gene: TRBV5-1; D gene: -; CDR3 protein: CASSHDRNTEAFF; CDR3 DNA: TGCGCCAGCAGCCACGACAGGAACACTGAAGCTTTCTTT
J gene: TRBJ2-3; clone size: -; CDR3 length: 13; V gene: TRBV7-3; D gene: -; CDR3 protein: CASSSPNTDTQYF; CDR3 DNA: TGTGCCAGCAGCTCCCCTAACACAGATACGCAGTATTTT
J gene: TRBJ2-7; clone size: -; CDR3 length: 16; V gene: TRBV7-9; D gene: TRBD1; CDR3 protein: CASSLDFRGRSYEQYF; CDR3 DNA: TGTGCCAGCAGCTTAGATTTCAGGGGGCGATCGTACGAGCAGTACTTC
J gene: TRBJ2-5; clone size: -; CDR3 length: 17; V gene: TRBV28; D gene: TRBD2; CDR3 protein: CASSTSLVGGAQETQYF; CDR3 DNA: TGTGCCAGCAGTACCTCCCTCGTGGGAGGGGCCCAAGAGACCCAGTACTTC
J gene: TRBJ1-1; clone size: -; CDR3 length: 14; V gene: TRBV9; D gene: -; CDR3 protein: CASSVAEERGEAFF; CDR3 DNA: TGTGCCAGCAGCGTAGCGGAGGAACGCGGTGAAGCTTTCTTT
J gene: TRBJ1-1; clone size: -; CDR3 length: 13; V gene: TRBV11-2; D gene: -; CDR3 protein: CASSFNTNTEAFF; CDR3 DNA: TGTGCCAGCAGCTTCAACACGAACACTGAAGCTTTCTTT
J gene: TRBJ2-1; clone size: -; CDR3 length: 13; V gene: TRBV24-1; D gene: -; CDR3 protein: CATGRDNRNEQFF; CDR3 DNA: TGTGCCACCGGGAGGGACAATAGGAATGAGCAGTTCTTC
J gene: TRBJ1-2; clone size: -; CDR3 length: 15; V gene: TRBV5-1; D gene: -; CDR3 protein: CASSLTERQDYGYTF; CDR3 DNA: TGCGCCAGCAGCTTGACTGAGAGACAGGATTATGGCTACACCTTC
J gene: TRBJ1-2; clone size: -; CDR3 length: 14; V gene: TRBV28; D gene: TRBD1; CDR3 protein: CASSSPTGADGYTF; CDR3 DNA: TGTGCCAGCAGTTCTCCTACAGGGGCGGATGGCTACACCTTC
J gene: TRBJ2-5; clone size: -; CDR3 length: 15; V gene: TRBV25-1; D gene: TRBD2; CDR3 protein: CASTDLRVAGETQYF; CDR3 DNA: TGTGCCAGCACCGATCTAAGGGTAGCGGGGGAGACCCAGTACTTC
J gene: TRBJ1-2; clone size: -; CDR3 length: 13; V gene: TRBV19; D gene: -; CDR3 protein: CASSIDLSYGYTF; CDR3 DNA: TGTGCCAGTAGTATAGATTTGAGCTATGGCTACACCTTC
J gene: TRBJ2-1; clone size: -; CDR3 length: 16; V gene: TRBV24-1; D gene: TRBD2; CDR3 protein: CATSDLASGRYNEQFF; CDR3 DNA: TGTGCCACCAGTGATTTGGCTAGCGGGAGATACAATGAGCAGTTCTTC
J gene: TRBJ2-1; clone size: once; CDR3 length: 13; V gene: TRBV24-1; D gene: -; CDR3 protein: CATGSGVFDEQFF; CDR3 DNA: TGTGCCACCGGGAGTGGGGTGTTCGATGAGCAGTTCTTC
J gene: TRBJ2-2; clone size: once; CDR3 length: 15; V gene: TRBV19; D gene: -; CDR3 protein: CASRVSIGANGELFF; CDR3 DNA: TGTGCCAGTAGAGTCTCGATAGGAGCAAACGGGGAGCTGTTTTTT
J gene: TRBJ1-2; clone size: -; CDR3 length: 12; V gene: TRBV10-3; D gene: -; CDR3 protein: CAISGGDYGYTF; CDR3 DNA: TGTGCCATCAGTGGAGGTGACTATGGCTACACCTTC
J gene: TRBJ1-4; clone size: -; CDR3 length: 16; V gene: TRBV13; D gene: -; CDR3 protein: CASSPGGDTDNEKLFF; CDR3 DNA: TGTGCCAGCAGCCCGGGGGGGGACACGGATAATGAAAAACTGTTTTTT
J gene: TRBJ1-5; clone size: once; CDR3 length: 14; V gene: TRBV11-2; D gene: -; CDR3 protein: CASSLGQGNQPQHF; CDR3 DNA: TGTGCCAGCAGCTTAGGACAGGGCAATCAGCCCCAGCATTTT
J gene: TRBJ1-5; clone size: -; CDR3 length: 15; V gene: TRBV19; D gene: -; CDR3 protein: CASSFGRRGNQPQHF; CDR3 DNA: TGTGCCAGTAGTTTCGGGAGGAGAGGCAATCAGCCCCAGCATTTT
J gene: TRBJ2-3; clone size: -; CDR3 length: 15; V gene: TRBV12-5; D gene: -; CDR3 protein: CASGIDSSSTDTQYF; CDR3 DNA: TGTGCTAGTGGCATCGACAGCTCTAGCACAGATACGCAGTATTTT
J gene: TRBJ2-7; clone size: -; CDR3 length: 13; V gene: TRBV18; D gene: -; CDR3 protein: CASSQRGSYEQYF; CDR3 DNA: TGTGCCAGCTCTCAACGGGGCTCCTACGAGCAGTACTTC
J gene: TRBJ2-7; clone size: -; CDR3 length: 14; V gene: TRBV19; D gene: TRBD1; CDR3 protein: CASRDGTAVDEQYF; CDR3 DNA: TGTGCCAGTAGGGATGGGACAGCGGTCGACGAGCAGTACTTC
J gene: TRBJ1-2; clone size: -; CDR3 length: 13; V gene: TRBV28; D gene: -; CDR3 protein: CASSPPGRDGYTF; CDR3 DNA: TGTGCCAGCAGCCCACCCGGGAGGGATGGCTACACCTTC
J gene: TRBJ1-1; clone size: -; CDR3 length: 16; V gene: TRBV6-2/TRBV6-3; D gene: -; CDR3 protein: CASSYPSGGLQGEAFF; CDR3 DNA: TGTGCCAGCAGTTACCCTTCGGGGGGGCTGCAGGGTGAAGCTTTCTTT
J gene: TRBJ2-7; clone size: -; CDR3 length: 15; V gene: TRBV9; D gene: -; CDR3 protein: CASSVGGRGSYEQYF; CDR3 DNA: TGTGCCAGCAGCGTAGGAGGTCGGGGTTCCTACGAGCAGTACTTC
J gene: TRBJ1-3; clone size: -; CDR3 length: 14; V gene: TRBV30; D gene: -; CDR3 protein: CAWDRGSSGNTIYF; CDR3 DNA: TGTGCCTGGGATAGGGGATCCTCTGGAAACACCATATATTTT